These T cell receptor beta chains were read from a single sample in a study of T cell responses to AZD1222 COVID-19 vaccine. The table came from immunoSEQ multiplex PCR; TCRdb's copy has only in-frame clones and leaves some out. The sample contains about 120,000 clones, roughly nine tenths of which appear only once. The specimen comprised peripheral blood, sampled on day 0 of AZD1222 vaccination. These receptor sequences come from an adult in good health. Both conserved end residues are trimmed from each CDR3.

V: TRBV5-8
CDR3: ASSLGPLYNEQF

V: TRBV7-2
CDR3: ASSLEAGRYTEAF

V: TRBV9
CDR3: ASSAGLYGYT

V: TRBV30
CDR3: ACSGGSQETQY

V: TRBV19
CDR3: ASSGTTNEKLF

V: TRBV18
CDR3: ASSPPTTSGLLSSYNEQF

V: TRBV15
CDR3: ATSREGYRGTNEKLF

V: TRBV30
CDR3: AWSLTDLSNQPQH

V: TRBV24-1
CDR3: ATSVQTGGAETQY

V: TRBV19
CDR3: ASSLGLAGHNEQF

V: TRBV16
CDR3: ASSQSSRAEQF

V: TRBV11-3
CDR3: ASSPPGLAGYNEQF

V: TRBV7-2
CDR3: ASSPRTSPNEQF

V: TRBV7-2
CDR3: ASSPIPPTGTISGNTIY

V: TRBV19
CDR3: ASRGRGTEAF

V: TRBV19
CDR3: ASSPLGRWGTEAF